This entry concerns a single TCR beta chain. Antigen: not known. With 6 bases removed from V and 5 bases from J, the gap between germline ends came to 4 bases. Germline V gene data show CDR1 as SNHLY and CDR2 as FYNNEI. This CDR3 is built from 10 residues. 13 Jbeta primers and 60 Vbeta primers were used for the PCR. The table came from immunoSEQ multiplex PCR; TCRdb's copy has only in-frame clones and leaves some out. The sample records about 160,000 clones, 80% to 90% being singletons. The data are from a study of cytomegalovirus exposure and HLA in healthy donors. Study outcomes and limitations: Presence/absence analyses treated sequencing depth as roughly uniform across donors.

The sequence was obtained from a young man in good health and CMV-seropositive. Source material: PBMCs. V and J are TRBV2 and TRBJ2-5; D is undetermined. This CDR3 reads CASSRETQYF. CDR3 nucleotides: TGTGCCAGCAGCCGGGAGACCCAGTACTTC.